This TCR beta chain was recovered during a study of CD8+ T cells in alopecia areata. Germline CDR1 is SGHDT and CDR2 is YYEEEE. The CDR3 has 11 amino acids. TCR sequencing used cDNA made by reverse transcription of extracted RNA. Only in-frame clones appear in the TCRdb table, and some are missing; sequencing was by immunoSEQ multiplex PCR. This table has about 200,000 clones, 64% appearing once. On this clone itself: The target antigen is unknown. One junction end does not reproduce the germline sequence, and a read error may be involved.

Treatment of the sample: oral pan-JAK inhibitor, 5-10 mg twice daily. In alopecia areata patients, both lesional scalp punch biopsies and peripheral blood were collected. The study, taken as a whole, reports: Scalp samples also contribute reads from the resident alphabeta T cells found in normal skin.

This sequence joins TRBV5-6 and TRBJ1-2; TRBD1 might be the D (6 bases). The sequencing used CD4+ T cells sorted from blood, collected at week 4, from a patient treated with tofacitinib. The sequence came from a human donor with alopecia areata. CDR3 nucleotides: TGTGCCAGCAGCTACGACAGGCAAGCTCTCTTC. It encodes CASSYDRQALF. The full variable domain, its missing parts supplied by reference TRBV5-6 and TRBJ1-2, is DAGVTQSPTHLIKTRGQQVTLRCSPKSGHDTVSWYQQALGQGPQFIFQYYEEEERQRGNFPDRFSGHQFPNYSSELNVNALLLGDSALYLCASSYDRQALFGSGTRLTVV.